The entry below gives a single T cell receptor beta chain sequence along with its context. MiXCR, applied by TCRdb to the multiplex PCR reads, yields one record per CDR3 protein. The data show around 190,000 distinct CDR3 sequences, around a third seen once. Samples came from axillary lymph nodes draining the breast cancer. The V gene lost 1 base and the J gene lost 4 bases, with 8 bases spanning the gap. The CDR3 runs to 14 residues. Germline V lookup: CDR1 SEHNR, CDR2 FQNEAQ (reference sequence). The data stem from a study of breast tumors, draining lymph nodes, adjacent tissues. The origin of this receptor is a female donor with breast cancer. Some clones in this sample may be carry-over from other donors' samples. J is TRBJ1-3 and V is TRBV7-9; D remains ambiguous. Input material: axillary lymph node tissue. CDR3 coding DNA: TGTGCCAGCAGCTTAGGGAGAAGCGGAAACACCATATATTTT. It encodes CASSLGRSGNTIYF.